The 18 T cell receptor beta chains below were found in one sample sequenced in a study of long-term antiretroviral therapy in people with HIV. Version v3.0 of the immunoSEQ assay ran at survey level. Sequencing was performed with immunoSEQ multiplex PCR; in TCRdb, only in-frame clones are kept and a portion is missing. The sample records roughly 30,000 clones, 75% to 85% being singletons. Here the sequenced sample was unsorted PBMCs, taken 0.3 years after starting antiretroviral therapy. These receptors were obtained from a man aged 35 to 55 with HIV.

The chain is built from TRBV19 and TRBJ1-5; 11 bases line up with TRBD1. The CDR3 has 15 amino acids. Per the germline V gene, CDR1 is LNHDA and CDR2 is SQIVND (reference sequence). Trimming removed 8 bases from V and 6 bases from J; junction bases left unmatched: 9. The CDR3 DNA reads TGTGCCAGTGGGGGACAGGGGGGGATCGGTCAGCCCCAGCATTTT. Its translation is CASGGQGGIGQPQHF.

The CDR3 spells CSAEGSSTDTQYF. The CDR3 nucleotides read TGCAGCGCCGAAGGCAGTAGCACAGATACGCAGTATTTT. V gene TRBV29-1 combines with J gene TRBJ2-3, with D uncertain. Trimming removed 7 bases from V and 0 bases from J, with 11 bases in between. The CDR3 covers 13 residues. Looked up from germline, CDR1 is SQVTM and CDR2 is ANQGSEA.

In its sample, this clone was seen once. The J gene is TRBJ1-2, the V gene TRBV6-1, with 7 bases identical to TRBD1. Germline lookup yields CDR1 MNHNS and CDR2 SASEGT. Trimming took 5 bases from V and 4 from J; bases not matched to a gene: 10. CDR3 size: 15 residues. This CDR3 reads CASSLSRGSGYGYTF. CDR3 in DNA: TGTGCCAGCAGTCTCAGCAGGGGGTCGGGCTATGGCTACACCTTC.

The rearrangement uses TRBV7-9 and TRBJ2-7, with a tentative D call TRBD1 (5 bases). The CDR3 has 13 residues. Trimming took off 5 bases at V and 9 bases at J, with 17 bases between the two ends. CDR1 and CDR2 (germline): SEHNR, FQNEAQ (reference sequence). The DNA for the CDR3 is TGTGCCAGCAGCAAAGACAGAAACTCCGCGCAGTACTTC. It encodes CASSKDRNSAQYF.

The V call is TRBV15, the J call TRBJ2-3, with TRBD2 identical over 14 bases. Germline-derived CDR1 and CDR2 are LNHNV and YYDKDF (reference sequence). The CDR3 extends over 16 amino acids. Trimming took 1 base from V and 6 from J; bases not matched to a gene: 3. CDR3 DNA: TGTGCCACCAGCAGAGGGACTAGCGGGGGGAGGGATACGCAGTATTTT. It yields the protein CATSRGTSGGRDTQYF.

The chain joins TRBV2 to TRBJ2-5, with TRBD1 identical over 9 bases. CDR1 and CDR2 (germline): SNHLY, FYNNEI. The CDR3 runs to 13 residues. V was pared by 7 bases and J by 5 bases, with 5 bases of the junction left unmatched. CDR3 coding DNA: TGTGCCAGCAATATACAGGGGGCGGAGACCCAGTACTTC. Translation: CASNIQGAETQYF.

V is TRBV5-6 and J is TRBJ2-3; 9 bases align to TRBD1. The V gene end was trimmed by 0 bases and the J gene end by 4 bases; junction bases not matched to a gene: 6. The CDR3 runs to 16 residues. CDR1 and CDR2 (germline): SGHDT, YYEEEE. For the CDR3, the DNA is TGTGCCAGCAGCTTGGTAGGACAGGGGTTTCCAGATACGCAGTATTTT. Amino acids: CASSLVGQGFPDTQYF.

CDR3 sequence: CASSFTPGGDEQFF. The CDR3 DNA reads TGTGCCAGCAGTTTCACCCCTGGGGGAGATGAGCAGTTCTTC. J is TRBJ2-1 and V is TRBV27; perhaps D is TRBD1 or TRBD2 (5 bases each). This CDR3 has 14 residues. In germline, CDR1 is MNHEY, CDR2 SMNVEV (reference sequence). Trimming pared 3 bases from V and 8 bases from J, leaving 14 bases between.

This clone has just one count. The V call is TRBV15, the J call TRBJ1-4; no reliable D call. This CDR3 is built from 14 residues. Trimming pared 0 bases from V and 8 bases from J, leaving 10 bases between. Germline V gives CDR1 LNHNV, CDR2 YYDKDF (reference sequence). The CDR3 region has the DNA TGTGCCACCAGCAGAGATCCGATTGGCGAAAAACTGTTTTTT. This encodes CATSRDPIGEKLFF. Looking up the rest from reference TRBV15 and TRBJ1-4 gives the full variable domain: DAMVIQNPRYQVTQFGKPVTLSCSQTLNHNVMYWYQQKSSQAPKLLFHYYDKDFNNEADTPDNFQSRRPNTSFCFLDIRSPGLGDTAMYLCATSRDPIGEKLFFGSGTQLSVL.

The CDR3, as DNA: TGTGCCAGCCGGCCGGATTTAGGAACCGAGCAGTACTTC. Encoded protein: CASRPDLGTEQYF. J is TRBJ2-7 and V is TRBV2; D uncertain. The CDR3 is 13 residues long. CDR1 is SNHLY, CDR2 FYNNEI, per germline. Between the trimmed V and J ends, which lost 8 bases and 6 bases, there was a span of 17 bases.

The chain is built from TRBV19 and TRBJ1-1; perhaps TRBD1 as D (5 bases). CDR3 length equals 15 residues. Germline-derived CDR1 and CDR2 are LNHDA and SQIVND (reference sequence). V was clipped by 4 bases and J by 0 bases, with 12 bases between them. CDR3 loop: CASSTSGRMNTEAFF. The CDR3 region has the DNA TGTGCCAGTAGTACCTCGGGACGGATGAACACTGAAGCTTTCTTT.

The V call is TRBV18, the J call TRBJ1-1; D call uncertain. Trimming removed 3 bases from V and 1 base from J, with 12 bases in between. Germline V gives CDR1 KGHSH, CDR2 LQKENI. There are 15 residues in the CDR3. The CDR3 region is CASSPQYIGNTEAFF. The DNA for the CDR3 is TGTGCCAGCTCACCCCAGTATATCGGGAACACTGAAGCTTTCTTT. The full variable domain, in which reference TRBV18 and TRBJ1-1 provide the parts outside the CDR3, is NAGVMQNPRHLVRRRGQEARLRCSPMKGHSHVYWYRQLPEEGLKFMVYLQKENIIDESGMPKERFSAEFPKEGPSILRIQQVVRGDSAAYFCASSPQYIGNTEAFFGQGTRLTVV.

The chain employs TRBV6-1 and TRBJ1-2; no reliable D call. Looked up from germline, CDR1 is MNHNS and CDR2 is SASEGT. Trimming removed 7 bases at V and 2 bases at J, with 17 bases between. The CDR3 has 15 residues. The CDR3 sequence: CASMEGLNGNYGYTF. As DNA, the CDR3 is TGTGCCAGCATGGAGGGTTTGAATGGGAACTATGGCTACACCTTC.

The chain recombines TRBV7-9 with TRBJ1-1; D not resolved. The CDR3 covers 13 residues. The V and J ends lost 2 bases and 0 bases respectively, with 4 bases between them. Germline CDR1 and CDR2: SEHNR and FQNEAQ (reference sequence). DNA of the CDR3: TGTGCCAGCAGCTTATCGATGAACACTGAAGCTTTCTTT. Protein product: CASSLSMNTEAFF.

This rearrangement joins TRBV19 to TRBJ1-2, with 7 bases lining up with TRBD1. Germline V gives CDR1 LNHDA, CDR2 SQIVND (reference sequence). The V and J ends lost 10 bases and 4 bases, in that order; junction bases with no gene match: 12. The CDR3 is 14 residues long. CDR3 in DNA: TGTGCCACCACCCCGGGAGGGGGCATCTATGGCTACACCTTC. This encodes CATTPGGGIYGYTF.

The chain's CDR3 is CASSARYEQYF. For the CDR3, the DNA is TGTGCCAGCAGCGCCCGCTACGAGCAGTACTTC. The V and J genes are TRBV28 and TRBJ2-7; D not resolved. The length of the CDR3 is 11 residues. Germline CDR1 is MDHEN and CDR2 is SYDVKM. The V end lost 6 bases, the J end lost 3 bases, and 6 bases lay between the germline ends. Drawing the rest from reference TRBV28 and TRBJ2-7, the complete variable domain is DVKVTQSSRYLVKRTGEKVFLECVQDMDHENMFWYRQDPGLGLRLIYFSYDVKMKEKGDIPEGYSVSREKKERFSLILESASTNQTSMYLCASSARYEQYFGPGTRLTVT.

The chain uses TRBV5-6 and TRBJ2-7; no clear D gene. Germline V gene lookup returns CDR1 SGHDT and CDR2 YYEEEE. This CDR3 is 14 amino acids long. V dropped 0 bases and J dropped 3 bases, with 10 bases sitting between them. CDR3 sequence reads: CASSLEAIIYEQYF. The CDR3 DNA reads TGTGCCAGCAGCTTGGAGGCCATAATCTACGAGCAGTACTTC. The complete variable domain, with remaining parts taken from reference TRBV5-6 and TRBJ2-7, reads DAGVTQSPTHLIKTRGQQVTLRCSPKSGHDTVSWYQQALGQGPQFIFQYYEEEERQRGNFPDRFSGHQFPNYSSELNVNALLLGDSALYLCASSLEAIIYEQYFGPGTRLTVT.

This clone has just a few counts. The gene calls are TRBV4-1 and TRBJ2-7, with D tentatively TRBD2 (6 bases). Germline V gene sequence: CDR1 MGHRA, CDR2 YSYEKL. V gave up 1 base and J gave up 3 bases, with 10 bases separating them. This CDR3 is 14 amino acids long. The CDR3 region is CASSQGGGIYEQYF. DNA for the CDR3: TGCGCCAGCAGCCAAGGAGGAGGGATCTACGAGCAGTACTTC.